This TCR beta chain appears in the sequencing data of a study of T cell repertoires in cytomegalovirus infection. Whole-study results and caveats: Based on cumulative public TCR beta family frequency, carriers of CMV plus the relevant HLA were identified. The ex vivo response showed dominance by HLA-C-restricted CMV-specific TCR beta clonotypes.

CDR3 length equals 16 residues. V gave up 0 bases and J gave up 6 bases, with 17 bases separating them. The germline V gene encodes CDR1 LGHNA and CDR2 YNFKEQ. TCRdb re-analysed the reads in MiXCR, keeping a single row per CDR3 protein. There are almost 550,000 distinct CDR3 sequences in the sample; 16% occur only once, and roughly a quarter lies in the top ten. This clonotype was seen only a few times. Antigen unknown. The chain combines TRBV4-2 with TRBJ1-2; D remains unclear. The sequencing sample was made of CD8+ T cells from PBMCs. This clonotype originated in a human donor in good health (CMV status not recorded). Some clones in this sample may be carry-over from other donors' samples. The CDR3 sequence is CASSQDSGIELHGYTF. For the CDR3, the DNA is TGTGCCAGCAGCCAAGATTCGGGAATAGAACTACATGGCTACACCTTC.